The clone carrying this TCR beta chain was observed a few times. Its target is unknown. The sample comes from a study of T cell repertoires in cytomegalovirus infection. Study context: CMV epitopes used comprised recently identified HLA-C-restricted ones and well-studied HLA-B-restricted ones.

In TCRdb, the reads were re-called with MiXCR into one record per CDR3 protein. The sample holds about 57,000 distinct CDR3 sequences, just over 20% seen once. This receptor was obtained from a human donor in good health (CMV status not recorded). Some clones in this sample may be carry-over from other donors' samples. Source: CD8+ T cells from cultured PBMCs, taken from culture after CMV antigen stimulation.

CDR3 DNA: TGTGCCAGCAGCTTAGGGAACAGGGAAGCTTTCTTT. Amino acids: CASSLGNREAFF. The J gene is TRBJ1-1, the V gene TRBV7-9; a weak D match, TRBD1 (5 bases). CDR1 is SEHNR and CDR2 is FQNEAQ in the germline V gene (reference sequence). The CDR3 length is 12 residues. V shed 1 base and J shed 8 bases, with 8 bases lying between them. Drawing the rest from reference TRBV7-9 and TRBJ1-1, the complete variable domain is DTGVSQNPRHKITKRGQNVTFRCDPISEHNRLYWYRQTLGQGPEFLTYFQNEAQLEKSRLLSDRFSAERPKGSFSTLEIQRTEQGDSAMYLCASSLGNREAFFGQGTRLTVV.